Below are 13 T cell receptor beta chains sequenced from a single sample in a study of blood T cell repertoires in COVID-19. Clones were sequenced by immunoSEQ multiplex PCR, and TCRdb holds only the in-frame ones, with some missing. The table lists approximately 230,000 clones, under 95% of them singletons. Sequencing was carried out using PBMCs or T cells enriched from blood (not recorded which). Receptors originate from a woman between 18 and 29 years old who had recovered from COVID-19.

The CDR3 loop is CASSPQSGGDTEAFF. DNA of the CDR3: TGTGCCAGCAGCCCGCAATCGGGTGGTGACACTGAAGCTTTCTTT. The genes are TRBV3-1 (or the pseudogene TRBV3-2) and TRBJ1-1; D ambiguous. Germline V gene lookup returns CDR1 LGHDT and CDR2 YNNKEL (reference sequence). The CDR3 length is 15 residues. With 4 bases removed from V and 3 bases from J, the gap between germline ends came to 15 bases.

This clone was picked up one time. J is TRBJ2-6 and V is TRBV6-1; D gene unclear. Germline-derived CDR1 and CDR2 are MNHNS and SASEGT. V lost 3 bases to trimming and J lost 0 bases, with 6 bases between them. The CDR3 runs 15 residues. The CDR3 region has the DNA TGTGCCAGCAGTGATTACGGCTCTGGGGCCAACGTCCTGACTTTC. Residues: CASSDYGSGANVLTF.

The gene calls are TRBV5-6 and TRBJ2-3; 12 bases line up with TRBD1. With V trimmed by 3 bases and J by 4 bases, 6 bases remained unmatched. Germline V gene lookup returns CDR1 SGHDT and CDR2 YYEEEE. This CDR3 region has 16 residues. The CDR3 DNA reads as TGTGCCAGCAGCTACCTCGGGACAGGGGGCGCAGATACGCAGTATTTT. Its translation: CASSYLGTGGADTQYF.

V usage is TRBV4-1 and J usage is TRBJ2-7, with 12 positions matching TRBD2. Losses at the gene ends were 5 bases for V and 3 bases for J; bases not matched to a gene: 5. This CDR3 spans 15 amino acids. Germline V gene sequence: CDR1 MGHRA, CDR2 YSYEKL. This CDR3 reads CASSARLAGDYEQYF. DNA for the CDR3: TGCGCCAGCAGCGCCCGACTAGCGGGAGACTACGAGCAGTACTTC.

The J gene is TRBJ1-1, the V gene TRBV6-5, with D tentatively TRBD1 (6 bases). Germline loops: CDR1 MNHEY, CDR2 SVGAGI. The ends were cut back, 5 bases at V and 0 bases at J, with 13 bases in the middle. The CDR3 length is 15 residues. The CDR3 protein is CASSNPTGLNTEAFF. The DNA of the CDR3 is TGTGCCAGCAGTAACCCGACAGGCTTGAACACTGAAGCTTTCTTT.

The V and J genes are TRBV5-4 and TRBJ2-7; TRBD1 agrees at 12 bases. The CDR3 contains 16 residues. Losses at the gene ends were 3 bases for V and 5 bases for J; bases not matched to a gene: 9. CDR1 SGHNT and CDR2 YYREEE come from the germline V gene (reference sequence). The CDR3 protein is CASSSSGTGGIDEQYF. CDR3 nucleotide sequence: TGTGCCAGCAGCTCTTCCGGGACAGGGGGCATCGACGAGCAGTACTTC. The variable domain in full, with the rest retrieved from reference TRBV5-4 and TRBJ2-7, is ETGVTQSPTHLIKTRGQQVTLRCSSQSGHNTVSWYQQALGQGPQFIFQYYREEENGRGNFPPRFSGLQFPNYSSELNVNALELDDSALYLCASSSSGTGGIDEQYFGPGTRLTVT.

The chain couples TRBV21-1 to TRBJ1-1; TRBD1, as called in the table, went unchecked against the DNA. TRBV21-1 is marked as a pseudogene. The CDR3 has 15 amino acids. As DNA, the CDR3 is TGTGCCAGCAGCACCTCGATTACAGAGAACACTGAAGCTTTCTTT. This gives the protein CASSTSITENTEAFF.

The chain carries TRBV7-8 and TRBJ2-3; D remains unclear. CDR3 length: 14 amino acids. Trimming took off 4 bases at V and 2 bases at J, with 10 bases between the two ends. In germline, CDR1 is SGHVS, CDR2 FQNEAQ. CDR3 sequence reads: CASSSRINTDTQYF. CDR3 bases: TGTGCCAGCAGCTCCAGGATAAACACAGATACGCAGTATTTT.

The chain links TRBV5-5 to TRBJ2-7; TRBD1 agrees at 8 bases. V was pared by 4 bases and J by 3 bases, with 12 bases of the junction left unmatched. This CDR3 is built from 16 residues. Germline values: CDR1 SGHKS, CDR2 YYEKEE (reference sequence). CDR3 region: CASSRKQGVKGYEQYF. In nucleotides, the CDR3 is TGTGCCAGCAGCAGAAAACAGGGGGTAAAGGGCTACGAGCAGTACTTC.

V usage is TRBV7-2 and J usage is TRBJ2-1; possible D gene TRBD1, 5 bases. Germline V CDR1 and CDR2: SGHTA, FQGNSA. CDR3 length equals 15 residues. V was shortened by 4 bases and J by 6 bases, with 16 bases between the two germline ends. CDR3 sequence reads: CASSSRQTVGNEQFF. The CDR3 DNA reads TGTGCCAGCAGCTCTCGACAGACCGTTGGCAATGAGCAGTTCTTC. The full variable domain, its missing parts supplied by reference TRBV7-2 and TRBJ2-1, is GAGVSQSPSNKVTEKGKDVELRCDPISGHTALYWYRQSLGQGLEFLIYFQGNSAPDKSGLPSDRFSAERTGGSVSTLTIQRTQQEDSAVYLCASSSRQTVGNEQFFGPGTRLTVL.

The rearrangement links TRBV19 to TRBJ2-5; D uncertain. The V end was cut by 8 bases, the J end by 5 bases, with 9 bases between. The V gene's germline CDR1 is LNHDA and CDR2 SQIVND (reference sequence). The length of the CDR3 is 11 residues. CDR3 DNA sequence: TGTGCCAGTGGTCCTCGGGAGACCCAGTACTTC. The encoded protein is CASGPRETQYF.

The chain joins TRBV7-9 to TRBJ1-6; 7 bases are a match to TRBD1. This CDR3 region has 14 residues. With 6 bases clipped from V and 4 bases from J, the junction kept 3 bases outside the gene matches. Looked up from germline, CDR1 is SEHNR and CDR2 is FQNEAQ (reference sequence). The CDR3 sequence is CASSLQGYNSPLHF. Here the CDR3 DNA reads TGTGCCAGCAGTCTACAGGGGTATAATTCACCCCTCCACTTT.

This clone was observed a single time. The chain recombines TRBV10-3 with TRBJ1-5; tentatively, D is TRBD1 (6 bases). V was pared by 5 bases and J by 3 bases, with 8 bases between. CDR3 size: 13 residues. Per the germline V gene, CDR1 is ENHRY and CDR2 is SYGVKD. The CDR3 is CAISRGNNQPQHF. For the CDR3, the DNA is TGTGCCATCAGTAGGGGGAACAATCAGCCCCAGCATTTT.